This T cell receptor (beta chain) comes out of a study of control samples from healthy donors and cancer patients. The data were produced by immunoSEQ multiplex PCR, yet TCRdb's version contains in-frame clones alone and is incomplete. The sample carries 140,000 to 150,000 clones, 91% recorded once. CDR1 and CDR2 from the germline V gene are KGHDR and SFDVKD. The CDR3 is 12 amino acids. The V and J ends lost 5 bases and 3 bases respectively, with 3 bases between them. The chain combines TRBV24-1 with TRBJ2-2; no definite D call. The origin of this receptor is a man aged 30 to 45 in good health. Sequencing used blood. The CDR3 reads CATSVYTGELFF. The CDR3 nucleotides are TGTGCCACCAGTGTCTACACCGGGGAGCTGTTTTTT.